This TCR beta chain was profiled in a study of shared clonotypes between healthy human individuals. On the study more broadly: The study enrolled a couple of women and a few men aged 18 to 49.

Trimming stripped 3 bases from V and 8 bases from J, with 8 bases between. The CDR3 is 13 amino acids. From germline, CDR1 is MRHNA and CDR2 SNTAGT. For this clone: Its antigen is not identified.

Study findings and constraints: Of the naive CD4 clonotypes, roughly 5% were shared across a handful of donors. Clonotype sharing among donors was expected to depend on sequencing depth.

The data were produced by immunoSEQ multiplex PCR, yet TCRdb's version contains in-frame clones alone and is incomplete. In the table there are 2.5 million or so clones, over 85% of which are singletons. Material for sequencing was naive CD4+ T cells sorted from blood. As for subset: CD45RA+ positively selected. The TCR was taken from a man aged 18 to 30 in good health. The rearrangement uses TRBV6-4 and TRBJ1-6; the D is unclear. The CDR3 nucleotides are TGTGCCAGCAGTGATACGGATTATTCACCCCTCCACTTT. Its protein is CASSDTDYSPLHF.